The 5 T cell receptor beta chains given below trace back to one sample, sequenced in a study of OX40 agonist ivuxolimab in advanced cancers. Sequencing was performed with immunoSEQ multiplex PCR; in TCRdb, only in-frame clones are kept and a portion is missing. This table has over 60,000 clones, about 91% appearing once. Sequenced here: CD4+ or CD8+ T cells sorted from blood, sampled in a trial of the OX40 agonist ivuxolimab. These receptors were taken from an adult with an advanced solid tumor such as melanoma, head and neck, liver or kidney cancer.

J is TRBJ2-2 and V is TRBV7-2, with D perhaps assigned TRBD1 or TRBD2 (5 bases each). Trimming left V 7 bases short and J 7 bases short, with 16 bases between. CDR1 and CDR2 (germline): SGHTA, FQGNSA. This CDR3 has 14 amino acids. This CDR3 is CASTLGDRDGELFF. CDR3 DNA sequence: TGTGCCAGCACCCTCGGGGACCGCGACGGGGAGCTGTTTTTT.

The chain uses TRBV7-9 and TRBJ1-5, with no clear D. The CDR3 contains 14 residues. Per the germline V gene, CDR1 is SEHNR and CDR2 is FQNEAQ (reference sequence). Trimming removed 5 bases from V and 5 bases from J, with 13 bases in between. The CDR3 protein is CASSPSWADQPQHF. CDR3 sequence (DNA): TGTGCCAGCAGCCCCAGTTGGGCGGATCAGCCCCAGCATTTT.

This clone has a handful of counts. This rearrangement joins TRBV7-5 to TRBJ2-1; the table's D call of TRBD2 was not tested on the DNA. TRBV7-5 is a known pseudogene. The CDR3 has 14 amino acids. The CDR3 loop reads CVPEPGGPYNEQFF. The CDR3 DNA sequence: TGTGTCCCGGAGCCGGGAGGTCCCTACAATGAGCAGTTCTTC.

The chain carries TRBV2 and TRBJ1-5; D possibly corresponds to TRBD1 (6 bases). The ends were cut back, 6 bases at V and 0 bases at J, with 9 bases in the middle. CDR1 and CDR2 from the germline V gene are SNHLY and FYNNEI. The CDR3 runs 14 residues. CDR3 sequence (DNA): TGTGCCAGCAGGGACAGATATAGCAATCAGCCCCAGCATTTT. It translates to CASRDRYSNQPQHF.

V usage is TRBV18 and J usage is TRBJ2-3; D is possibly TRBD2 (6 bases). Trimming removed 0 bases at V and 6 bases at J, with 10 bases between. This CDR3 is 14 amino acids long. Germline V gives CDR1 KGHSH, CDR2 LQKENI. This CDR3 is CASSPPTRSDTQYF. The CDR3 DNA reads as TGTGCCAGCTCACCACCGACTAGATCCGATACGCAGTATTTT. The entire variable domain, with the rest obtained from reference TRBV18 and TRBJ2-3, is as follows: NAGVMQNPRHLVRRRGQEARLRCSPMKGHSHVYWYRQLPEEGLKFMVYLQKENIIDESGMPKERFSAEFPKEGPSILRIQQVVRGDSAAYFCASSPPTRSDTQYFGPGTRLTVL.